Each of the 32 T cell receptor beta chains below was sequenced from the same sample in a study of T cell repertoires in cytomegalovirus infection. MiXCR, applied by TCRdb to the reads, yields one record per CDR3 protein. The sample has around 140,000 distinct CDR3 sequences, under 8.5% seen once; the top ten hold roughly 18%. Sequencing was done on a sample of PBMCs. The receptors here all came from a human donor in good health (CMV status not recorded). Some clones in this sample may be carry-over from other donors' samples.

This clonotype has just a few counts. CDR3 sequence reads: CASRGTGAKNTEAFF. Here the CDR3 DNA reads TGCGCCAGCCGAGGGACAGGGGCAAAGAACACTGAAGCTTTCTTT. The V gene is TRBV5-1, the J gene TRBJ1-1; TRBD1 aligns across 10 bases. This CDR3 contains 15 residues. In germline, CDR1 is SGHRS, CDR2 YFSETQ. With V trimmed by 7 bases and J by 1 base, 7 bases remained unmatched.

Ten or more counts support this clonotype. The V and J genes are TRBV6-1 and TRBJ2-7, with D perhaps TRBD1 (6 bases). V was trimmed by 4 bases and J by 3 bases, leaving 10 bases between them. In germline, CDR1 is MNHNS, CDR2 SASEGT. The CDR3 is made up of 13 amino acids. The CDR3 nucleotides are TGTGCCAGCAGTGCGTACAGGGACTACGAGCAGTACTTC. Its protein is CASSAYRDYEQYF.

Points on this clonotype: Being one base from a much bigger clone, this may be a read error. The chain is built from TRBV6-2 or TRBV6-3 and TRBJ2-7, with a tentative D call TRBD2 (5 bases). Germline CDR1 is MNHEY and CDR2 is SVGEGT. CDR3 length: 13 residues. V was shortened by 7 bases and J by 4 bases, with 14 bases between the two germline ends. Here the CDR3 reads CASKRTCYYEQYF. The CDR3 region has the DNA TGTGCCAGCAAGAGGACTTGCTATTACGAGCAGTACTTC.

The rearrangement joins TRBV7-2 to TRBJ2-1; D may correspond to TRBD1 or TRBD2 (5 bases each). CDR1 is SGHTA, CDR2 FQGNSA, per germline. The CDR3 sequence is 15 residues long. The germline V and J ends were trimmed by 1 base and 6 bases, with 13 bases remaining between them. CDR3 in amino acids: CASSLDGTPSNEQFF. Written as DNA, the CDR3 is TGTGCCAGCAGCTTAGACGGGACGCCCTCCAATGAGCAGTTCTTC.

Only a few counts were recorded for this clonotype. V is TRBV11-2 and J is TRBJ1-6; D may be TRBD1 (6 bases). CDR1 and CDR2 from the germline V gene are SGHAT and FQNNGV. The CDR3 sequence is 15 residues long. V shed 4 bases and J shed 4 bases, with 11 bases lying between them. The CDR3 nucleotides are TGTGCCAGCAGCTATACAGGGAGATATAATTCACCCCTCCACTTT. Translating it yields CASSYTGRYNSPLHF.

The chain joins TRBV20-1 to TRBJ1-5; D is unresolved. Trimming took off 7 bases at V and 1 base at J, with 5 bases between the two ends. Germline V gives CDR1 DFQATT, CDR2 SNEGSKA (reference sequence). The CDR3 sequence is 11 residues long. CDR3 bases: TGCAGTGTAAAAAGCAATCAGCCCCAGCATTTT. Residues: CSVKSNQPQHF.

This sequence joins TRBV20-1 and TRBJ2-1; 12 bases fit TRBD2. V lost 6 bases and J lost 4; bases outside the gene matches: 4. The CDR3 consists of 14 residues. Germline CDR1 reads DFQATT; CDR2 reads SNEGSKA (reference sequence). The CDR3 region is CSATGLAGYNEQFF. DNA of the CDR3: TGCAGTGCCACCGGACTAGCGGGGTACAATGAGCAGTTCTTC.

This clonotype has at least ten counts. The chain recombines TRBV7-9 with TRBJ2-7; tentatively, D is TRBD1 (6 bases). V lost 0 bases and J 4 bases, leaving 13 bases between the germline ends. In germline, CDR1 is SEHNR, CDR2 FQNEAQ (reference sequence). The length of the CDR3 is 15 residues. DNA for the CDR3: TGTGCCAGCAGCTTAGCGGCAGCCCAGGGGTACGAGCAGTACTTC. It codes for CASSLAAAQGYEQYF.

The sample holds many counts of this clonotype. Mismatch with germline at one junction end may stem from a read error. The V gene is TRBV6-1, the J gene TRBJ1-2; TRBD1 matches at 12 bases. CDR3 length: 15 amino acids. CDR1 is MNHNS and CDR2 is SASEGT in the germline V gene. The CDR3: CASSRLGQGAQVVAF. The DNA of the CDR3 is TGTGCCAGCAGTCGACTGGGACAGGGGGCGCAGGTCGTCGCCTTC.

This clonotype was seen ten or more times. The CDR3 loop is CASISGPREQFF. The CDR3 bases are TGTGCCAGCATCTCAGGGCCTCGGGAGCAGTTCTTC. The V gene is TRBV2, the J gene TRBJ2-1, with a possible D match to TRBD1 (5 bases). V dropped 7 bases and J dropped 10 bases, with 14 bases sitting between them. The CDR3 is 12 residues long. Germline V gene sequence: CDR1 SNHLY, CDR2 FYNNEI.

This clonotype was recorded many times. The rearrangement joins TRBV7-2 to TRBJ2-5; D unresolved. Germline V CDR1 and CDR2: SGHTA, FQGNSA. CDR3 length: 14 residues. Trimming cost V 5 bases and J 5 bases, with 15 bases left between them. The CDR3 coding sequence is TGTGCCAGCAGCCAAAGGTCTGGATCGGAGACCCAGTACTTC. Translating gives CASSQRSGSETQYF.

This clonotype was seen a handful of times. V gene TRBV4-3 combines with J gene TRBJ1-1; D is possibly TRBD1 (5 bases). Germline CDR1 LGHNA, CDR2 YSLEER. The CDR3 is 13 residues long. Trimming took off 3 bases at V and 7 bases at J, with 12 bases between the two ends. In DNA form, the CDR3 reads TGCGCCAGCAGCCATCCCGCGGGGGGTGAAGCTTTCTTT. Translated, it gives CASSHPAGGEAFF.

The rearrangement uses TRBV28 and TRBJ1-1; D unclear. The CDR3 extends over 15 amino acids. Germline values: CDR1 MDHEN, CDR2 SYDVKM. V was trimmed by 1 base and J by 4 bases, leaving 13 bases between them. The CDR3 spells CASSLLSGLGTEAFF. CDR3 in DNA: TGTGCCAGCAGTTTATTGTCTGGATTAGGCACTGAAGCTTTCTTT.

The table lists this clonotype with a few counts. This CDR3 is CASSYLTYEQYF. CDR3 coding DNA: TGTGCCAGCAGTTACTTAACCTACGAGCAGTACTTC. The chain is built from TRBV6-6 and TRBJ2-7; unclear D gene. The CDR3 length is 12 residues. With 1 base removed from V and 2 bases from J, the gap between germline ends came to 3 bases. CDR1 and CDR2 from the germline V gene are MNHNY and SVGAGI (reference sequence).

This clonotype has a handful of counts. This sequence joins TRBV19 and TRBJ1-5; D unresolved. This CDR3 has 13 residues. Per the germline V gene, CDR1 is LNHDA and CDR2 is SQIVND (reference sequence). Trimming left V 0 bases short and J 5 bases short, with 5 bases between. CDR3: CASSIDRYQPQHF. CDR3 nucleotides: TGTGCCAGTAGTATAGATCGCTATCAGCCCCAGCATTTT.

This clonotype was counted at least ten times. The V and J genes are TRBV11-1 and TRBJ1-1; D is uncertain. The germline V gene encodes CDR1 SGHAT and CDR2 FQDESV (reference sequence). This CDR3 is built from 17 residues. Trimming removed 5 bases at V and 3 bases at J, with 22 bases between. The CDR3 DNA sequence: TGTGCCAGCAGCCCAAGGGCGGGGAGGATAATGGACACTGAAGCTTTCTTT. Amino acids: CASSPRAGRIMDTEAFF.

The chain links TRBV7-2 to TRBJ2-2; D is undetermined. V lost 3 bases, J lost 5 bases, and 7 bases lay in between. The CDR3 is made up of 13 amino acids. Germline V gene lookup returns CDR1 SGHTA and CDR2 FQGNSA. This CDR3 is CASSFTGTGELFF. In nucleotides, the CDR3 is TGTGCCAGCAGCTTTACTGGGACCGGGGAGCTGTTTTTT. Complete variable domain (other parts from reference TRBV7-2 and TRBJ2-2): GAGVSQSPSNKVTEKGKDVELRCDPISGHTALYWYRQSLGQGLEFLIYFQGNSAPDKSGLPSDRFSAERTGGSVSTLTIQRTQQEDSAVYLCASSFTGTGELFFGEGSRLTVL.

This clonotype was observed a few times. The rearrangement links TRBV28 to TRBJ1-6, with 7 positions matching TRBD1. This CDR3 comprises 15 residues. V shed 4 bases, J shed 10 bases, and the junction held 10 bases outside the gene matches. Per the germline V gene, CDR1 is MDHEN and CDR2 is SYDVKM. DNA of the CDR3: TGTGCCAGCAGTTCGCCGACAGGGCCAAGGTCACCCCTCCACTTT. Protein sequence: CASSSPTGPRSPLHF. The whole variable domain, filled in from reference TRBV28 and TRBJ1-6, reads DVKVTQSSRYLVKRTGEKVFLECVQDMDHENMFWYRQDPGLGLRLIYFSYDVKMKEKGDIPEGYSVSREKKERFSLILESASTNQTSMYLCASSSPTGPRSPLHFGNGTRLTVT.

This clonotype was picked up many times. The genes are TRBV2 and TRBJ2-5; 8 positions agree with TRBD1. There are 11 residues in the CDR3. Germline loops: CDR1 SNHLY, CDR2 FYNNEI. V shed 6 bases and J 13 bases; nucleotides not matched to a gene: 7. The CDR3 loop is CASSPRDRPYF. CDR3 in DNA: TGTGCCAGCAGCCCTCGGGACAGGCCGTACTTC.

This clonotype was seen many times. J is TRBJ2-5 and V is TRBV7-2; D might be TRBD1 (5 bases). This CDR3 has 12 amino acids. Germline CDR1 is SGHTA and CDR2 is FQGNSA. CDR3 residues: CADDQGTETQYF. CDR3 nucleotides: TGTGCTGACGACCAGGGAACCGAGACCCAGTACTTC.

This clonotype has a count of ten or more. Here the CDR3 DNA reads TGTGCCAGCAGTCCGAGGACAAGTGGGGCCAAAAACATTCAGTACTTC. Protein sequence: CASSPRTSGAKNIQYF. The V gene is TRBV25-1, the J gene TRBJ2-4; D may be TRBD1 (5 bases). The length of the CDR3 is 16 residues. V was pared by 5 bases and J by 1 base, with 15 bases between. Germline V CDR1 and CDR2: MGHDK, SYGVNS.

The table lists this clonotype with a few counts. The CDR3 loop reads CSARDPGRMGGYTF. CDR3 DNA sequence: TGCAGTGCTAGAGATCCGGGACGGATGGGTGGCTACACCTTC. This chain links TRBV20-1 with TRBJ1-2; weak D call: TRBD1 (5 bases). CDR1 is DFQATT, CDR2 SNEGSKA, per germline (reference sequence). Between the trimmed V and J ends, which lost 0 bases and 7 bases, there was a span of 15 bases. The CDR3 loop spans 14 amino acids.

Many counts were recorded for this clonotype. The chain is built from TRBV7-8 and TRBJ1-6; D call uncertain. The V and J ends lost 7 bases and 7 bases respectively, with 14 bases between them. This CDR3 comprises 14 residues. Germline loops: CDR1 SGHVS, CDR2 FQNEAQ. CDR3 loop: CASTVGHGNSPLHF. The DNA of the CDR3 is TGTGCCAGCACCGTGGGCCACGGCAATTCACCCCTCCACTTT.

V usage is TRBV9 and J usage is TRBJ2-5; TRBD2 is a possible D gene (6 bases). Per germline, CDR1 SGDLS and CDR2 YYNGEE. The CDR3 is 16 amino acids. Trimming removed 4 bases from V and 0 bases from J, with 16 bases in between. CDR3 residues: CASSTTRDSDQETQYF. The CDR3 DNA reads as TGTGCCAGCAGCACCACCAGGGACTCCGACCAAGAGACCCAGTACTTC.

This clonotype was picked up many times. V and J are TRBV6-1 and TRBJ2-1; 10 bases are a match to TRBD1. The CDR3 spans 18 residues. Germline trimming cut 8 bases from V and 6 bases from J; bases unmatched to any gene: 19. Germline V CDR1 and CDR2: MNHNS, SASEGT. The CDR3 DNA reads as TGTGCCAGCTATCCGGTTGAAAGGACAGGGGGTTTCCCCAATGAGCAGTTCTTC. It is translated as CASYPVERTGGFPNEQFF.

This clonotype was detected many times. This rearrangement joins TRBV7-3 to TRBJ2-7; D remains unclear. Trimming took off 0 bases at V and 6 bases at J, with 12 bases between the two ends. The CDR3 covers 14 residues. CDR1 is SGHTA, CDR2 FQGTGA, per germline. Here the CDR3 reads CASSLTSGGGEQYF. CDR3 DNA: TGTGCCAGCAGCTTAACGTCGGGCGGCGGCGAGCAGTACTTC.

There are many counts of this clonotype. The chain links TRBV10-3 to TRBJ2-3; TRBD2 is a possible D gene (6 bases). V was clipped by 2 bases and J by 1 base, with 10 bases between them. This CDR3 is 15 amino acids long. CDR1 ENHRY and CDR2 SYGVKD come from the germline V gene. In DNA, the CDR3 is TGTGCCATCAGTGAGCAGCGGGTGCGCACAGATACGCAGTATTTT. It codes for CAISEQRVRTDTQYF.

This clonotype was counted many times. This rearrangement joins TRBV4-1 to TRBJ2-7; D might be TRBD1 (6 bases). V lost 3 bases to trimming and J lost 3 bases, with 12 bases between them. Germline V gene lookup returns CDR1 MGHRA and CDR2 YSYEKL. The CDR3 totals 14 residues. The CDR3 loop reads CASSHPDRFYEQYF. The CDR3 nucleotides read TGCGCCAGCAGCCACCCCGACAGGTTCTACGAGCAGTACTTC.

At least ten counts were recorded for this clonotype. The CDR3 region has the DNA TGCAGCGTTGAACAAGCGGCCAGGGATACGCAGTATTTT. Translation gives CSVEQAARDTQYF. This chain uses TRBV29-1 with TRBJ2-3, with TRBD2 as a possible D gene (5 bases). V was cut by 2 bases and J by 6 bases, with 12 bases left in between. CDR3 length: 13 residues. Germline CDR1 is SQVTM and CDR2 is ANQGSEA.

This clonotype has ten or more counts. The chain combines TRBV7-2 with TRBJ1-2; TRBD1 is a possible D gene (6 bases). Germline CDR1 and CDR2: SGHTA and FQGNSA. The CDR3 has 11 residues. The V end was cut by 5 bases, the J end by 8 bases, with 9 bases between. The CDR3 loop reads CASSADRGYTF. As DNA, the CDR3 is TGTGCCAGCAGCGCCGACAGGGGCTACACCTTC.

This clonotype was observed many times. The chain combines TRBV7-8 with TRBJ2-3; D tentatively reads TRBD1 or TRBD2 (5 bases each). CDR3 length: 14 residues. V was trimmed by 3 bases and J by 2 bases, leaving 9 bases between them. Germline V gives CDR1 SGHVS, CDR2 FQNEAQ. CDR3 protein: CASSFAGTTDTQYF. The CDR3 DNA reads TGTGCCAGCAGCTTCGCAGGGACCACAGATACGCAGTATTTT.

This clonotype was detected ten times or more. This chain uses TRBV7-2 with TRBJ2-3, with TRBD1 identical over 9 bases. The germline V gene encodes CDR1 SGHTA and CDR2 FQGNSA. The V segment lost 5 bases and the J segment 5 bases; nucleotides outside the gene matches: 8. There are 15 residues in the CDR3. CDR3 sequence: CASSREDRGVDTQYF. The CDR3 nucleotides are TGTGCCAGCAGCCGGGAAGACAGGGGGGTAGATACGCAGTATTTT.